One and the same sample provided the 22 T cell receptor beta chains below, sequenced in a study of cytomegalovirus exposure and HLA in healthy donors. Sequencing used immunoSEQ multiplex PCR; TCRdb keeps in-frame clones, though not all of them. The sample records tens of thousands of clones, under 95% being singletons. The sequenced sample consisted of PBMCs. All receptors derive from a woman aged 30 to 39 in good health and CMV-seronegative.

The chain is built from TRBV30 and TRBJ1-2, with TRBD1 identical over 7 bases. This CDR3 is built from 13 residues. V dropped 7 bases and J dropped 2; count of bases not matched to a gene: 7. Germline CDR1 GTSNPN, CDR2 SVGIG (reference sequence). CDR3 region: CAFRFRGNYGYTF. CDR3 nucleotides: TGTGCCTTCCGATTCAGGGGGAACTATGGCTACACCTTC.

The genes are TRBV11-2 and TRBJ2-3; 7 bases map to TRBD1. V lost 5 bases, J lost 2 bases, and 4 bases stayed unmatched. The CDR3 loop spans 14 amino acids. Germline V lookup: CDR1 SGHAT, CDR2 FQNNGV. CDR3 in DNA: TGTGCCAGCAGCCTGGACAGGTTCACAGATACGCAGTATTTT. Protein product: CASSLDRFTDTQYF.

The V gene is TRBV11-3, the J gene TRBJ1-2; 7 bases map to TRBD1. Germline-derived CDR1 and CDR2 are SGHNT and YENEEA. This CDR3 is built from 14 residues. The junction had 9 bases not matched to a gene; V was cut back by 7 bases and J by 4 bases. CDR3 sequence: CASTLRQGFYGYTF. The DNA for the CDR3 is TGTGCCAGCACCCTCCGACAGGGATTCTATGGCTACACCTTC.

This chain uses TRBV7-5 with TRBJ1-3; TRBD1, as called in the table, went unchecked against the DNA. TRBV7-5 is annotated as a pseudogene. This CDR3 region has 17 residues. The CDR3 here is CVRRGPLDRGHGNTIYF. The DNA of the CDR3 is TGTGTCAGAAGGGGCCCCCTAGACAGGGGTCATGGAAACACCATATATTTT.

The chain couples TRBV21-1 to TRBJ2-7; the D call TRBD2 from the table was never checked on the DNA. TRBV21-1 corresponds to a pseudogene. CDR3 length equals 17 residues. In nucleotides, the CDR3 is TGTGCCAGCAGCAAAGCTGTGGGCGGGAGAGACTCCTACGAGCAGTACTTC. This translates into CASSKAVGGRDSYEQYF.

Within the sample, this clone is medium-sized. Here the CDR3 reads CASSGWTSGSSTFTDTQYF. The CDR3, as DNA: TGTGCCAGCTCAGGATGGACTAGCGGGAGTTCGACTTTCACAGATACGCAGTATTTT. This chain uses TRBV18 with TRBJ2-3; 13 bases agree with TRBD2. This CDR3 has 19 amino acids. CDR1 KGHSH and CDR2 LQKENI come from the germline V gene. Trimming took 5 bases from V and 2 from J; bases not matched to a gene: 13.

This clone came up once. The chain employs TRBV7-8 and TRBJ1-2; 8 bases fit TRBD1. In germline, CDR1 is SGHVS, CDR2 FQNEAQ. The CDR3 runs to 15 residues. V lost 5 bases, J lost 0 bases, and 5 bases stayed unmatched. CDR3 in amino acids: CASSPGQASNYGYTF. Written as DNA, the CDR3 is TGTGCCAGCAGCCCGGGACAGGCTTCTAACTATGGCTACACCTTC.

There are a few counts of this clone. The V gene is TRBV10-2, the J gene TRBJ1-2; D is possibly TRBD1 (5 bases). The CDR3 has 13 amino acids. Germline values: CDR1 WSHSY, CDR2 SAAADI. V shed 6 bases and J shed 1 base, with 9 bases lying between them. The CDR3 loop is CASRLDSNYGYTF. CDR3 bases: TGCGCCAGCAGGCTTGACAGTAACTATGGCTACACCTTC.

The V call is TRBV28, the J call TRBJ1-2, with a tentative D call TRBD1 (5 bases). The CDR3 has 15 residues. Between the trimmed V and J ends, which lost 3 bases and 4 bases, there was a span of 15 bases. Germline V gives CDR1 MDHEN, CDR2 SYDVKM. CDR3 sequence: CASSFLGVGGYGYTF. The CDR3 DNA reads TGTGCCAGCAGTTTTCTTGGGGTGGGGGGCTATGGCTACACCTTC.

This sequence joins TRBV30 and TRBJ2-1; possible D gene TRBD1, 5 bases. This CDR3 spans 16 amino acids. With 2 bases removed from V and 3 bases from J, the gap between germline ends came to 17 bases. The V gene's germline CDR1 is GTSNPN and CDR2 SVGIG (reference sequence). CDR3 protein: CAWSREGVWVYNEQFF. The CDR3 DNA sequence: TGTGCCTGGAGTCGCGAAGGGGTTTGGGTCTACAATGAGCAGTTCTTC.

This chain connects TRBV7-9 to TRBJ1-6, with D possibly TRBD1 on 6 matching bases. CDR3 length: 15 amino acids. CDR1 is SEHNR, CDR2 FQNEAQ, per germline (reference sequence). V was trimmed by 4 bases and J by 6 bases, leaving 13 bases between them. This CDR3 reads CASSSPGTSNSPLHF. Written as DNA, the CDR3 is TGTGCCAGCAGCTCCCCCGGGACAAGTAATTCACCCCTCCACTTT. Based on the CDR3 plus reference TRBV7-9 and TRBJ1-6, the full variable domain is DTGVSQNPRHKITKRGQNVTFRCDPISEHNRLYWYRQTLGQGPEFLTYFQNEAQLEKSRLLSDRFSAERPKGSFSTLEIQRTEQGDSAMYLCASSSPGTSNSPLHFGNGTRLTVT.

V usage is TRBV5-4 and J usage is TRBJ2-1, with D uncertain. The CDR3 covers 14 residues. With 4 bases removed from V and 7 bases from J, the gap between germline ends came to 15 bases. Germline V lookup: CDR1 SGHNT, CDR2 YYREEE (reference sequence). In DNA, the CDR3 is TGTGCCAGCAGCCCTAACAGTCTGTGGAATGAGCAGTTCTTC. This translates into CASSPNSLWNEQFF.

The chain joins TRBV11-2 to TRBJ2-1; 12 bases line up with TRBD2. This CDR3 has 14 amino acids. Germline V gene data show CDR1 as SGHAT and CDR2 as FQNNGV. V lost 5 bases to trimming and J lost 7 bases; unmatched junction nucleotides: 3. This chain's CDR3 is CASSPSGRANEQFF. The CDR3 coding sequence is TGTGCCAGCAGCCCTAGCGGGAGGGCGAATGAGCAGTTCTTC.

Regarding this clone: The junction departs from germline at one end; a sequencing error may be responsible. V usage is TRBV5-6 and J usage is TRBJ1-1, with D possibly matching TRBD1 (5 bases). The CDR3 runs 12 residues. Germline CDR1 and CDR2: SGHDT and YYEEEE. In nucleotides, the CDR3 is TGTGCCAGCAGCGGCCTCAGAGGCAGGGTCATCTTT. Amino acids: CASSGLRGRVIF.

This clone was recorded once. The chain links TRBV7-7 to TRBJ1-1; D ambiguous. V lost 5 bases and J lost 7, with 14 bases in between. Looked up from germline, CDR1 is SSHAT and CDR2 is FNYEAQ (reference sequence). The CDR3 is made up of 13 amino acids. The CDR3 loop reads CASSPLMEGEAFF. The CDR3 DNA sequence: TGTGCCAGCAGCCCCCTAATGGAGGGTGAAGCTTTCTTT.

V is TRBV5-1 and J is TRBJ1-1, with 7 bases lining up with TRBD1. This CDR3 is 15 amino acids long. Trimming cost V 4 bases and J 1 base; bases outside gene matches: 7. Germline lookup yields CDR1 SGHRS and CDR2 YFSETQ. The CDR3 DNA sequence: TGCGCCAGCAGCCTTCCGGGACAGACGAACACTGAAGCTTTCTTT. Residues: CASSLPGQTNTEAFF.

V and J are TRBV21-1 and TRBJ1-5. TRBV21-1 is designated a pseudogene. This CDR3 is built from 17 residues. The CDR3 loop reads CASSKLVSGESNQPQHF. CDR3 DNA: TGTGCCAGCAGCAAATTGGTTTCCGGGGAAAGCAATCAGCCCCAGCATTTT.

The genes are TRBV6-1 and TRBJ1-1; TRBD1 agrees at 7 bases. The germline gives CDR1 MNHNS, CDR2 SASEGT. The CDR3 has 13 residues. The V gene end was trimmed by 4 bases and the J gene end by 6 bases; junction bases not matched to a gene: 5. This CDR3 reads CASSVGQVSEAFF. The DNA for the CDR3 is TGTGCCAGCAGTGTCGGACAGGTGTCTGAAGCTTTCTTT.

The chain joins TRBV7-2 to TRBJ1-1, with 7 bases identical to TRBD1. CDR3 length: 13 amino acids. Germline-derived CDR1 and CDR2 are SGHTA and FQGNSA. V lost 6 bases to trimming and J lost 11 bases; unmatched junction nucleotides: 12. CDR3 residues: CASSLEQGLWAFF. The CDR3 nucleotides are TGTGCCAGCAGTTTGGAACAGGGGTTATGGGCTTTCTTT.

This clone was observed a single time. This chain connects TRBV19 to TRBJ2-3; 8 nucleotides match TRBD1. Trimming took 6 bases from V and 4 from J; bases not matched to a gene: 6. CDR1 is LNHDA, CDR2 SQIVND, per germline (reference sequence). This CDR3 region has 14 residues. The CDR3 region is CASSDRQGPDTQYF. CDR3 coding DNA: TGTGCCAGTAGCGATCGACAGGGGCCAGATACGCAGTATTTT.

This clone was picked up one time. The J gene is TRBJ1-1, the V gene TRBV6-5; D possibly corresponds to TRBD1 (6 bases). Trimming stripped 0 bases from V and 4 bases from J, with 12 bases between. CDR1 MNHEY and CDR2 SVGAGI come from the germline V gene. The CDR3 is 15 amino acids. In DNA, the CDR3 is TGTGCCAGCAGTTACTCGGGGGCTGGGGGCACTGAAGCTTTCTTT. As protein: CASSYSGAGGTEAFF.

The chain couples TRBV28 to TRBJ1-2; TRBD1 is a possible D gene (6 bases). V was cut by 10 bases and J by 4 bases, with 22 bases left in between. Germline V gene lookup returns CDR1 MDHEN and CDR2 SYDVKM. The CDR3 is 15 amino acids. Here the CDR3 DNA reads TGTGCCACCCTGCTATCTCTGGACAGACCCTATGGCTACACCTTC. It encodes CATLLSLDRPYGYTF.